The sequence of this TCR beta chain was determined in a study of control samples from healthy donors and cancer patients. This table comes from immunoSEQ multiplex PCR, and its TCRdb copy is limited to in-frame clones, with some not included. Here the sample spans 150,000 or so clones, almost 90% being singletons. Germline values: CDR1 MNHNS, CDR2 SASEGT. CDR3 length: 17 amino acids. Trimming took 4 bases from V and 0 from J, leaving 13 bases between them. Sequences were obtained from blood. This sequence was found in a man between 18 and 35 years old in good health. The chain uses TRBV6-1 and TRBJ1-6; weak D call: TRBD1 (5 bases). The CDR3 bases are TGTGCCAGCAGTGGAAATATAGGGGCCTCCTATAATTCACCCCTCCACTTT. Translation gives CASSGNIGASYNSPLHF.